The entry below describes one T cell receptor beta chain. The sample holds other DNA sequences that translate to the same CDR3. How the authors handled the data: Reference gene primer amplification in the assay estimated nucleated cell counts. Repertoires were generated with immunoSEQ multiplex PCR, while TCRdb's copy carries only in-frame clones and drops some. The D gene and trimming were derived from the DNA, and the V and J assignments and clone size from that table. This sample has 59,000 or so clones, with 80% found just once. After removal of 6 bases from V and 3 bases from J, the junction contained 2 bases not matched to a gene. Germline V CDR1 and CDR2: SNHLY, FYNNEI. This CDR3 contains 12 residues. The entry originates in a study of blood T cell repertoires in COVID-19. The wider study: Researchers got acute and convalescent COVID-19 samples from the United States, Italy and Spain. PBMCs, B-cell-depleted T cells, or T cells were the source of the cDNA or gDNA that made up the material.

Input material: peripheral blood. This TCR came from a man in his fifties or sixties with acute or convalescent COVID-19. V gene TRBV2 combines with J gene TRBJ2-7; 7 bases are a match to TRBD1. This chain's CDR3 is CASRDRLYEQYF. The CDR3 nucleotides read TGTGCCAGCAGGGACAGGCTCTACGAGCAGTACTTC.